The present T cell receptor (beta chain) was sequenced within a study of human T cells and chemical hapten exposure. As for time point: patch test 1, 2 weeks after DPC sensitization. The treatment denotes: therapeutic diphenylcyclopropenone sensitization with weekly scalp DPC. Extraction of total RNA was performed on unfractionated whole blood. TCRdb re-called the RACE reads through MiXCR, storing one row per CDR3 protein. The sample contains under 130,000 distinct CDR3 sequences, about 10% of which appear only once. The germline V gene encodes CDR1 SQVTM and CDR2 ANQGSEA. The CDR3 is made up of 16 amino acids. V was pared by 4 bases and J by 1 base, with 10 bases of the junction left unmatched.

Sequencing was performed on whole blood, taken in connection with sensitization to the hapten diphenylcyclopropenone (DPC). The rearrangement joins TRBV29-1 to TRBJ2-7, with 10 bases fitting TRBD2. The receptor's source is a woman in her forties with alopecia areata. Some clones in this sample may be carry-over from other donors' samples. In DNA, the CDR3 is TGCAGCGTTGCCGGGACAGGACTAGCGGTGTCCTACGAGCAGTACTTC. Translation: CSVAGTGLAVSYEQYF.